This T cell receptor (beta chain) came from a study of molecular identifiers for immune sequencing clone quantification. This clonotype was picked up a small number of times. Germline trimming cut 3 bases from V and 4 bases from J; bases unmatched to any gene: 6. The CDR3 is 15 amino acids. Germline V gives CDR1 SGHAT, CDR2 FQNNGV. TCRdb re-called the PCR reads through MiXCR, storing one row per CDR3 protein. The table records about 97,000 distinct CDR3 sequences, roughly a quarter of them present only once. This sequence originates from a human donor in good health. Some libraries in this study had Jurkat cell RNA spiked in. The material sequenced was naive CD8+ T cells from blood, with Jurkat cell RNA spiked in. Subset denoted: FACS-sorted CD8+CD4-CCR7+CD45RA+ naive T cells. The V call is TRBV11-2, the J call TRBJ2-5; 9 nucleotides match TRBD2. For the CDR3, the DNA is TGTGCCAGCAGCTTCACGCGGGAGGGCCGAGAGACCCAGTACTTC. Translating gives CASSFTREGRETQYF.